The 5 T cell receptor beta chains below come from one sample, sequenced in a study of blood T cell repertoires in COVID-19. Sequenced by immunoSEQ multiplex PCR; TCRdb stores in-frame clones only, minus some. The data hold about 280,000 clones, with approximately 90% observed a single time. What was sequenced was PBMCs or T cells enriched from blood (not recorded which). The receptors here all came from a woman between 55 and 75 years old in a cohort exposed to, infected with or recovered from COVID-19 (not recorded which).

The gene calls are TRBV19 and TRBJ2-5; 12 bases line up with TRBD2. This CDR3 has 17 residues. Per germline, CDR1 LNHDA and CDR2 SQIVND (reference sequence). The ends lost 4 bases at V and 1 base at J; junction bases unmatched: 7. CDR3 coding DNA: TGTGCCAGTAGTACCCCAGGACTAGCGGGATCCCAAGAGACCCAGTACTTC. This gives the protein CASSTPGLAGSQETQYF.

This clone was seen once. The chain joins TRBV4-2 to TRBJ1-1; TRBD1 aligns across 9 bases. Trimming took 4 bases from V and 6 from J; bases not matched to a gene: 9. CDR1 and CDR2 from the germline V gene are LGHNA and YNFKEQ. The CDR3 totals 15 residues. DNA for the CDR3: TGTGCCAGCAGCCGAGAGGGACAGGGATCCGCTGAAGCTTTCTTT. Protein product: CASSREGQGSAEAFF.

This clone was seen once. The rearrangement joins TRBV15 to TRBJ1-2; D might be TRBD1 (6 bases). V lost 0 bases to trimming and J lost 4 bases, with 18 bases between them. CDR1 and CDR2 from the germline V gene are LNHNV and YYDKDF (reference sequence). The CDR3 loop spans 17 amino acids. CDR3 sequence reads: CATSRDRRAGGGYGYTF. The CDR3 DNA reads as TGTGCCACCAGCAGAGATCGTAGGGCGGGAGGGGGCTATGGCTACACCTTC. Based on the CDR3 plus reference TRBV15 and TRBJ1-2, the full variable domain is DAMVIQNPRYQVTQFGKPVTLSCSQTLNHNVMYWYQQKSSQAPKLLFHYYDKDFNNEADTPDNFQSRRPNTSFCFLDIRSPGLGDTAMYLCATSRDRRAGGGYGYTFGSGTRLTVV.

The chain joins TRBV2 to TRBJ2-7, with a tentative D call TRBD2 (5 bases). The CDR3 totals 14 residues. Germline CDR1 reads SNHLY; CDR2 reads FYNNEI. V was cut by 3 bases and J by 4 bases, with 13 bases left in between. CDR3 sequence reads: CASSDMGATYEQYF. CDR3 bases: TGTGCCAGCAGTGATATGGGAGCGACGTACGAGCAGTACTTC.

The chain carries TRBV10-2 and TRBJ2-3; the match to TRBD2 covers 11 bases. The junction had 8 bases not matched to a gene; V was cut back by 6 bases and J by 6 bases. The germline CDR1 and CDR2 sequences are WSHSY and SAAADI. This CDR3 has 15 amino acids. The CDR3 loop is CASRGLAGGSDTQYF. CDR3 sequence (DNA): TGCGCCAGCAGAGGACTAGCGGGTGGTTCGGATACGCAGTATTTT.